A selection of T cell receptor beta chains follows, all from one sample in a study of cytomegalovirus exposure and HLA in healthy donors. Sequenced by immunoSEQ multiplex PCR; TCRdb stores in-frame clones only, minus some. In the table there are approximately 220,000 clones, 80% to 85% of which are singletons. Sequenced input: PBMCs. The receptors derive from a boy younger than 10 in good health and CMV-seronegative. Each CDR3 is given with its conserved first and last residue. The D gene is left open where the match is weak. Some rows have no size entry. The others give once, few or many, or a class for an expanded clone.

clone size,V gene,J gene,D gene,CDR3 DNA,CDR3 protein
-,TRBV9,TRBJ1-1,TRBD1,TGTGCCAGCAGCCCAGTTGGGGGAGAGGGGGCCGACACTGAAGCTTTCTTT,CASSPVGGEGADTEAFF
few,TRBV9,TRBJ1-6,TRBD1,TGTGCCAGCAGCGGTGACAGGGAAATAGGATCACCCCTCCACTTT,CASSGDREIGSPLHF
-,TRBV5-8,TRBJ2-5,TRBD1,TGTGCCAGCAGCTTGGGTCATACAGGGGTAGAGACCCAGTACTTC,CASSLGHTGVETQYF
-,TRBV5-8,TRBJ2-1,TRBD2,TGTGCCAGCAGCGTGGGACTAGCGGAGTACAATGAGCAGTTCTTC,CASSVGLAEYNEQFF
-,TRBV9,TRBJ2-3,TRBD2,TGTGCCAGCAGCGTTCAAGCGGGGAGCACAGATACGCAGTATTTT,CASSVQAGSTDTQYF
-,TRBV5-1,TRBJ2-3,TRBD1,TGCGCCAGCATCGAAGGGACAGGGAGAGCGAATACGCAGTATTTT,CASIEGTGRANTQYF
-,TRBV4-1,TRBJ1-2,-,TGCGCCAGCAGCCAAGATCCGACGGCGGGTGGCTACACCTTC,CASSQDPTAGGYTF
-,TRBV19,TRBJ1-6,-,TGTGCCAGTAGTATAGCCCCGCAGGAAGTCCTCCACTTT,CASSIAPQEVLHF
-,TRBV4-1,TRBJ2-7,-,TGCGCCAGCAGCCTCCCCAAGCAGGGGGGCCACGAGCAGTACTTC,CASSLPKQGGHEQYF
few,TRBV7-9,TRBJ1-3,-,TGTGCCAGCAGCTTTGGCGGAAACACCATATATTTT,CASSFGGNTIYF
-,TRBV27,TRBJ2-1,TRBD2,TGTGCCAGCAGTCTGATTAGCGGGGTCTACAATGAGCAGTTCTTC,CASSLISGVYNEQFF
-,TRBV9,TRBJ2-7,TRBD2,TGTGCCAGCAGCGTAGACGAGGCGGGGGGAGGCTACGAGCAGTACTTC,CASSVDEAGGGYEQYF
-,TRBV6-1,TRBJ1-1,-,TGTGCCAGCAACCCGGCGGGGAACACTGAAGCTTTCTTT,CASNPAGNTEAFF
-,TRBV25-1,TRBJ2-3,TRBD2,TGTGCCAGCAGTGAATTAGCAGCGGGAGGGACAGATACGCAGTATTTT,CASSELAAGGTDTQYF
-,TRBV5-4,TRBJ2-1,TRBD2,TGTGCCAGCAGCTTGGCCTCTAGCGGGACGGAGTTCTTC,CASSLASSGTEFF
once,TRBV7-8,TRBJ1-1,-,TGTGCCAGCAGCTGGGCGGAGACCACGACAGCCACTGAAGCTTTCTTT,CASSWAETTTATEAFF
-,TRBV7-9,TRBJ2-3,-,TGTGCCAGCAGCCTCCAGCGGTCCAACACAGATACGCAGTATTTT,CASSLQRSNTDTQYF
-,TRBV11-3,TRBJ2-2,-,TGTGCCAGCAGCTTACGAGTCACCGGGGAGCTGTTTTTT,CASSLRVTGELFF
once,TRBV7-8,TRBJ2-5,TRBD2,TGTGCCAGCAGCTTAGCGCCGAGGACTAGCTGGGAGACCCAGTACTTC,CASSLAPRTSWETQYF
-,TRBV15,TRBJ2-1,TRBD1,TGTGCCACCAGCAGAGAGGACAGGGGGCCGGCGAATGAGCAGTTCTTC,CATSREDRGPANEQFF
-,TRBV5-6,TRBJ1-1,-,TGTGCCAGCAGCTATACAGGAATGAACACTGAAGCTTTCTTT,CASSYTGMNTEAFF
-,TRBV7-8,TRBJ1-4,-,TGTGCCAGCAGCCCTTACAGGGTTGCTAATGAAAAACTGTTTTTT,CASSPYRVANEKLFF
once,TRBV19,TRBJ1-5,-,TGTGCCAGTAGTACAACTAACTACAGGGTGGGGCAGCCCCAGCATTTT,CASSTTNYRVGQPQHF
few,TRBV6-5,TRBJ1-1,TRBD1,TGTGCCAGCAGCAGGGCAGGGGGACGAACTGAAGCTTTCTTT,CASSRAGGRTEAFF
-,TRBV2,TRBJ2-7,-,TGTGCCAGCAATACAGATCACTTCTCCTACGAGCAGTACTTC,CASNTDHFSYEQYF
-,TRBV2,TRBJ1-1,-,TGTGCCATTACGCCGGGCCAGGGGGAAGCTTTCTTT,CAITPGQGEAFF
-,TRBV9,TRBJ2-7,TRBD2,TGTGCCAGCAGCCCGAAGGGACTAGCGGGGGCGTACTACGAGCAGTACTTC,CASSPKGLAGAYYEQYF
-,TRBV2,TRBJ1-5,TRBD1,TGTGCCAGCAGCCCGGGACAGGATCGATCGCCGCCCCAGCATTTT,CASSPGQDRSPPQHF
-,TRBV15,TRBJ2-1,TRBD2,TGTGCCACCAAGGACCGGGGGGAAGGCTACAATGAGCAGTTCTTC,CATKDRGEGYNEQFF
-,TRBV5-1,TRBJ1-2,TRBD1,TGCGCCAGCAGCCCTGGACAGGGGATGGGCTACACCTTC,CASSPGQGMGYTF
-,TRBV11-2,TRBJ1-2,-,TGTGCCAGCAGCTTATGGGGAGTATCAGACTATGGCTACACCTTC,CASSLWGVSDYGYTF
-,TRBV20-1,TRBJ2-5,-,TGCAGTGGGGGGCACGGAGAGACCCAGTACTTC,CSGGHGETQYF
-,TRBV11-3,TRBJ1-1,TRBD1,TGTGCCAGCAGCTCGGGACAGGGGGCCACTGAAGCTTTCTTT,CASSSGQGATEAFF
-,TRBV15,TRBJ2-6,-,TGTGCCACCAGCAAACGGGGATCTGGGGCCAACGTCCTGACTTTC,CATSKRGSGANVLTF
once,TRBV7-9,TRBJ2-2,TRBD1,TGTGCCAGCAGCGTGAGGACAGGGCCCACCGGGGAGCTGTTTTTT,CASSVRTGPTGELFF
-,TRBV19,TRBJ1-2,TRBD1,TGTGCCAGTAGTAGACCGGGACAGGGATTCTTCTATGGCTACACCTTC,CASSRPGQGFFYGYTF
-,TRBV7-3,TRBJ2-2,-,TGTGCCAGCAGGGCCGCCGGGACCGGGGAGCTGTTTTTT,CASRAAGTGELFF
-,TRBV18,TRBJ1-2,-,TGTGCCAGCTCACTTCCCAGGGGCGACTATGGCTACACCTTC,CASSLPRGDYGYTF
-,TRBV19,TRBJ2-1,-,TGTGCCAGTAGTGAGACAGGAAGTTCCTACAATGAGCAGTTCTTC,CASSETGSSYNEQFF
-,TRBV7-8,TRBJ2-5,-,TGTGCCAGCAGCCACGGGATTGGGGAAGAGACCCAGTACTTC,CASSHGIGEETQYF
-,TRBV23-1,TRBJ1-1,-,TGCGCCAGCAGTCAATGTGGGGGGTATCTGAACACTGAAGCTTTCTTT,CASSQCGGYLNTEAFF
-,TRBV5-6,TRBJ2-1,-,TGTGCCAGCAGCAGGGGAACCTACTACAATGAGCAGTTCTTC,CASSRGTYYNEQFF
few,TRBV6-6,TRBJ1-1,-,TGTGCCAGCAGCCCAACGGGGAACACTGAAGCTTTCTTT,CASSPTGNTEAFF
-,TRBV6-5,TRBJ2-7,-,TGTGCCAGCAGTTACGGGGGACATAGCTCCTACGAGCAGTACTTC,CASSYGGHSSYEQYF
-,TRBV5-1,TRBJ2-7,TRBD2,TGCGCCAGCAGCCCGGCGGGTAGCGGGATCTACGAGCAGTACTTC,CASSPAGSGIYEQYF
-,TRBV19,TRBJ1-1,-,TGTGCCAGTTACGGACTAAAGAACACTGAAGCTTTCTTT,CASYGLKNTEAFF
-,TRBV2,TRBJ2-7,-,TGTGCCAGCAGGGGGACTGAGAACTACGAGCAGTACTTC,CASRGTENYEQYF
-,TRBV29-1,TRBJ2-4,TRBD2,TGCAGCGTTGAAGCCCGGGGAGGGTCCCTAGCCAAAAACATTCAGTACTTC,CSVEARGGSLAKNIQYF
-,TRBV7-6,TRBJ2-1,-,TGTGCCAGCAGCTTAGGACTAGAGTACCACAATGAGCAGTTCTTC,CASSLGLEYHNEQFF
-,TRBV6-5,TRBJ1-2,TRBD1,TGTGCCAGCACCCCGACAGGGGGCGGTGTCTATGGCTACACCTTC,CASTPTGGGVYGYTF
-,TRBV19,TRBJ2-7,TRBD2,TGCGCCAGTAGTAGCGGGACCCACGAGCAGTACTTC,CASSSGTHEQYF
-,TRBV9,TRBJ2-1,TRBD2,TGTGCCAGCAGCGTAGCGGGAGGCTCCTACAATGAGCAGTTCTTC,CASSVAGGSYNEQFF
-,TRBV6-1,TRBJ2-2,-,TGTGCCAGCATCCAGGGGTTCGGGGAGCTGTTTTTT,CASIQGFGELFF
once,TRBV9,TRBJ1-4,TRBD1,TGTGCCAGCAGCGTAGGGACAGGGGAGGAAAAACTGTTTTTT,CASSVGTGEEKLFF